A selection of T cell receptor beta chains follows, all from one sample in a study of T cells expressing NK-cell markers. TCRdb re-called the 5' RACE reads, yielding one record per CDR3 amino acid sequence without DNA. The ten top clones account for 3.5% to 4.5%, within a sample of 550,000 or so distinct CDR3 sequences. Sequenced input: blood T cells: a sorted CD56 or NKG2C T cell subset, CD4+ or CD8+ T cells, or bulk PBMC T cells (not recorded which). Source of these receptors: a man younger than 30 in good health. The CDR3 runs from the conserved cysteine through the conserved F or W.

TRBV5-1	TRBJ1-2	CASSLQGKIDGYTF
TRBV12-3/TRBV12-4	TRBJ1-5	CASSLVGGGQPQHF
TRBV5-1	TRBJ2-3	CASSFRPGPDTQYF
TRBV4-3	TRBJ1-3	CASSPSQGGGDTIYF
TRBV6-5	TRBJ1-2	CASSYSSQGRGYTF
TRBV12-3/TRBV12-4	TRBJ1-1	CATTLRDMNTEAFF
TRBV27	TRBJ1-1	CASSLWGGAGTEAFF
TRBV29-1	TRBJ2-1	CSVVFVDLGNEQFF
TRBV5-1	TRBJ2-7	CASSPYSAGFYEQYF
TRBV29-1	TRBJ2-4	CSVDRGLGGKNIQYF
TRBV9	TRBJ2-2	CASSVERLAATGELFF
TRBV6-2/TRBV6-3	TRBJ2-7	CATSGVSYEQYF
TRBV6-1	TRBJ2-7	CASGRDGGGYEQYF
TRBV11-1	TRBJ2-7	CASSSTGTSGIKRAAYEQYF
TRBV20-1	TRBJ2-2	CSAREVGRARGELFF
TRBV18	TRBJ2-1	CASSPFPGEVTNEQFF
TRBV24-1	TRBJ2-1	CATSDRVDEQFF
TRBV4-2	TRBJ2-3	CASGFETDTQYF
TRBV7-9	TRBJ2-5	CASGAELETQYF
TRBV7-9	TRBJ2-1	CASQGQPNEQFF
TRBV7-6	TRBJ1-4	CASSAGTGNEKLFF
TRBV30	TRBJ1-1	CAWSVFPRTSNTEAFF
TRBV29-1	TRBJ1-1	CSVDIGQLMNTEAFF
TRBV7-2	TRBJ2-1	CASSQNGQGSNEQFF
TRBV12-5	TRBJ2-1	CASGLVLAGTKYNEQFF
TRBV5-5	TRBJ2-6	CASSPVGAGNVLTF
TRBV5-1	TRBJ1-4	CASSRTGMDEKLFF
TRBV7-2	TRBJ1-5	CASSRQAGNNQPQHF
TRBV7-3	TRBJ2-1	CASSHTSGVYNEQFF
TRBV7-9	TRBJ1-6	CASSLDGVKNSPLHF
TRBV27	TRBJ2-3	CASSLDGRGSTDTQYF
TRBV27	TRBJ2-1	CASSISGLYNEQFF
TRBV10-3	TRBJ1-4	CAISAGQSFATNEKLFF
TRBV5-5	TRBJ2-7	CASSAPREQYF
TRBV25-1	TRBJ2-3	CASSVEFDTQYF
TRBV10-3	TRBJ2-7	CASGTSGSHEQYF
TRBV2	TRBJ2-5	CAGGGLEDWKGQETQYF
TRBV3-1	TRBJ2-1	CASSQAGTSGSEQFF
TRBV5-6	TRBJ2-1	CASSFRGHNEQFF
TRBV20-1	TRBJ1-2	CSARDPGGGGRKTGGYTF
TRBV4-2	TRBJ1-2	CASSLWPQGHYGYTF
TRBV9	TRBJ2-2	CASSPMAGVGTGELFF
TRBV12-3/TRBV12-4	TRBJ1-4	CASSARLTGGVGEKLFF
TRBV5-1	TRBJ2-3	CASSPKGLTDTQYF
TRBV11-2	TRBJ2-7	CASSLASTGLYEQYF
TRBV21-1	TRBJ2-2	CASSKGTSGTVVTGELFF
TRBV7-9	TRBJ2-1	CASSGRAGPSYNEQFF
TRBV12-3/TRBV12-4	TRBJ2-5	CASSLGTVTQETQYF
TRBV20-1	TRBJ1-3	CSARDQDRGRIGNTIYF
TRBV7-9	TRBJ2-1	CASSSVGGRAWNEQFF
TRBV5-1	TRBJ2-7	CASSLDGDSVYEQYF
TRBV9	TRBJ2-2	CASRKGASGLAGELFF
TRBV6-1	TRBJ2-1	CASSQPAGTGYNEQFF
TRBV6-5	TRBJ2-7	CASSRLLGEGEQYF
TRBV5-1	TRBJ1-1	CASSQRDTEAFF
TRBV19	TRBJ1-3	CASSVNGLSGNTIYF
TRBV11-3	TRBJ2-7	CASSYSGSGLRRAYEQYF
TRBV27	TRBJ1-1	CASLPSGALGTEAFF
TRBV12-3/TRBV12-4	TRBJ2-5	CASSETGGLVGETQYF